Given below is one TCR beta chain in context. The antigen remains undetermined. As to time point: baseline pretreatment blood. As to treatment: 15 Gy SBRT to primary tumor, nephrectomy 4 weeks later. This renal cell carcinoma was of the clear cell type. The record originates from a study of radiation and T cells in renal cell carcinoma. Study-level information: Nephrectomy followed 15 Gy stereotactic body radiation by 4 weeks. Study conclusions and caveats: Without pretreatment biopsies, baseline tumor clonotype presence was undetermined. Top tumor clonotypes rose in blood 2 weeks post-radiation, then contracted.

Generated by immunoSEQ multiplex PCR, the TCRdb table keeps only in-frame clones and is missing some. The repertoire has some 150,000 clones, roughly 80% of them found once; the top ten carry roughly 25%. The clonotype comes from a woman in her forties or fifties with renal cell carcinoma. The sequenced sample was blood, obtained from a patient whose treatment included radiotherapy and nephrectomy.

In nucleotides, the CDR3 is TGCGCCAGCAGCGGCGCGGTGGACTATGGCTACACCTTC. Its translation: CASSGAVDYGYTF. The chain couples TRBV5-1 to TRBJ1-2; D gene ambiguous. CDR3 length: 13 amino acids. Trimming took 4 bases from V and 3 from J, leaving 10 bases between them. The germline gives CDR1 SGHRS, CDR2 YFSETQ.